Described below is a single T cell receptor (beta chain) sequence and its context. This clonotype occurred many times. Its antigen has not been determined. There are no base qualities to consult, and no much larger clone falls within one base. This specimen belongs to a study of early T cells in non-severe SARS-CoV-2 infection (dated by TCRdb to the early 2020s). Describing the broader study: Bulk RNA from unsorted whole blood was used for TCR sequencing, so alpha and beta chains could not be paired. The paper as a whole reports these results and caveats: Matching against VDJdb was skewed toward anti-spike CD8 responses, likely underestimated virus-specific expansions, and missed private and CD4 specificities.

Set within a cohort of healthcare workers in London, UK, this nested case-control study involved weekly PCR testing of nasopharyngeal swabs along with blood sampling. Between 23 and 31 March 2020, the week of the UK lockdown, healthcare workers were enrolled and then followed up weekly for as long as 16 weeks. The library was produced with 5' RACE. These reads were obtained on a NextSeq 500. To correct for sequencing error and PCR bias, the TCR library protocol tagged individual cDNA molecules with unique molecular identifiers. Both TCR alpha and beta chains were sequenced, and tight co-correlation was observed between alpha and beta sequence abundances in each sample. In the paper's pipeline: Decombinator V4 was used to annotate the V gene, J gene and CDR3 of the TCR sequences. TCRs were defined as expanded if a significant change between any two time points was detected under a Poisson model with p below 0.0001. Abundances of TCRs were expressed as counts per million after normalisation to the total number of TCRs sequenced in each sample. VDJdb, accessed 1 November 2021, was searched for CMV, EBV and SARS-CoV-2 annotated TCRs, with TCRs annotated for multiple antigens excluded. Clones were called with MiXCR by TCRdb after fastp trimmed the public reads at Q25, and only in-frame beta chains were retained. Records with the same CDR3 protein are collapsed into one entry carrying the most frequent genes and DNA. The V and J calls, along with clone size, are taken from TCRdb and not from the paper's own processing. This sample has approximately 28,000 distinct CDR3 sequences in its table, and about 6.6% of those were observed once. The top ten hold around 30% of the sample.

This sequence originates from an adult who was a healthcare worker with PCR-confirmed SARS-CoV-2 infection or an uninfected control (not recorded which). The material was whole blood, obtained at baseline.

The nucleotides read TGTGCCAGTCGCTATAGCGGGACCGCCTACGAGCAGTACTTC. Its protein reads: CASRYSGTAYEQYF. This sequence uses TRBV14 and TRBJ2-7; TRBD2 agrees with 8 junctional bases. Unmatched junction bases come to 9, with V trimmed by 9 bases and J by 2 bases. CDR1 and CDR2 are drawn from the germline V gene: SGHDN, FVKESK. The CDR3 spans 14 residues, from the cysteine through the phenylalanine. Of the read, only the CDR3 DNA is kept; its 42 bases are in frame from base 1.